Shown below are 24 T cell receptor beta chains from a single sample sequenced in a study of blood T cell repertoires in COVID-19. Libraries were prepared by immunoSEQ multiplex PCR; TCRdb keeps only in-frame clonotypes and omits some of them. This sample has approximately 250,000 clones, with 75% to 85% found just once. Sequencing was carried out using peripheral blood. These receptor sequences come from a woman between 40 and 50 years old who had recovered from COVID-19.

J is TRBJ1-3 and V is TRBV5-1; tentative D call: TRBD1 (5 bases). The CDR3 has 15 residues. Germline V CDR1 and CDR2: SGHRS, YFSETQ. V lost 5 bases and J lost 0, with 12 bases in between. The CDR3 bases are TGCGCCAGCAGGGACGACAGTGGCTCTGGAAACACCATATATTTT. It is translated as CASRDDSGSGNTIYF.

CDR3 region: CASSTYRVDSSPLHF. The CDR3 nucleotides are TGTGCCAGCAGCACATACAGGGTGGACAGTTCACCCCTCCACTTT. V is TRBV5-4 and J is TRBJ1-6; a possible D gene is TRBD1 (6 bases). The CDR3 covers 15 residues. V shed 4 bases and J shed 9 bases, with 17 bases lying between them. From germline, CDR1 is SGHNT and CDR2 YYREEE (reference sequence).

J is TRBJ2-1 and V is TRBV3-1 (or the pseudogene TRBV3-2); 9 bases are a match to TRBD2. The CDR3 spans 16 residues. Germline lookup yields CDR1 LGHDT and CDR2 YNNKEL (reference sequence). The ends lost 3 bases at V and 0 bases at J; junction bases unmatched: 3. The CDR3 DNA is TGTGCCAGCAGCCATGGACTAGCGAACTCCTACAATGAGCAGTTCTTC. It encodes CASSHGLANSYNEQFF.

The chain couples TRBV6-2 or TRBV6-3 to TRBJ2-3, with 9 bases that match TRBD2. The trim removed 6 bases at V and 0 bases at J, leaving 16 bases unmatched. The germline gives CDR1 MNHEY, CDR2 SVGEGT. The CDR3 is made up of 19 amino acids. Written as DNA, the CDR3 is TGTGCCAGCAGCCCCTATCCCGGGCTAGCGGGAACTAGCACAGATACGCAGTATTTT. This sequence encodes CASSPYPGLAGTSTDTQYF.

The chain employs TRBV10-3 and TRBJ2-2; TRBD1 might be the D (6 bases). There are 13 residues in the CDR3. Per the germline V gene, CDR1 is ENHRY and CDR2 is SYGVKD. V was cut by 5 bases and J by 6 bases, with 10 bases left in between. The CDR3 nucleotides are TGTGCCATCAGTTACAGGGAAGCCGGGGAGCTGTTTTTT. Encoded protein: CAISYREAGELFF.

The V gene is TRBV6-5, the J gene TRBJ2-5; D uncertain. Germline CDR1 MNHEY, CDR2 SVGAGI. The ends were cut back, 0 bases at V and 2 bases at J, with 4 bases in the middle. The CDR3 totals 13 residues. The CDR3 nucleotides read TGTGCCAGCAGTTACTCACAGCAAGAGACCCAGTACTTC. Its protein is CASSYSQQETQYF.

The chain is built from TRBV19 and TRBJ1-2; TRBD1 aligns across 7 bases. J was trimmed by 4 bases and V by 3 bases; bases with no gene match: 5. The CDR3 runs to 14 residues. Looked up from germline, CDR1 is LNHDA and CDR2 is SQIVND (reference sequence). The CDR3 spells CASSMEGGRYGYTF. CDR3 in DNA: TGTGCCAGTAGTATGGAAGGGGGCCGCTATGGCTACACCTTC. The full variable domain, completed using reference TRBV19 and TRBJ1-2, is DGGITQSPKYLFRKEGQNVTLSCEQNLNHDAMYWYRQDPGQGLRLIYYSQIVNDFQKGDIAEGYSVSREKKESFPLTVTSAQKNPTAFYLCASSMEGGRYGYTFGSGTRLTVV.

V is TRBV4-3 and J is TRBJ2-1; D is uncertain. This CDR3 has 14 residues. V lost 1 base to trimming and J lost 9 bases, with 13 bases between them. Germline V gene lookup returns CDR1 LGHNA and CDR2 YSLEER. CDR3 residues: CASSQGASSTEQFF. The CDR3 region has the DNA TGCGCCAGCAGCCAAGGCGCTAGTTCAACTGAGCAGTTCTTC.

The V and J genes are TRBV6-2 or TRBV6-3 and TRBJ2-7; 8 bases match TRBD1. Germline loops: CDR1 MNHEY, CDR2 SVGEGT. J gave up 6 bases and V 6 bases, and 7 bases lay outside the gene matches. The length of the CDR3 is 13 residues. The CDR3 sequence: CASSLDREGEQYF. CDR3 DNA sequence: TGTGCCAGCAGCTTGGACAGGGAAGGCGAGCAGTACTTC.

The table lists this clone with a few counts. The chain links TRBV25-1 to TRBJ2-2; 7 bases agree with TRBD2. After removal of 3 bases from V and 3 bases from J, the junction contained 7 bases not matched to a gene. The CDR3 is 16 amino acids. From germline, CDR1 is MGHDK and CDR2 SYGVNS. The CDR3 protein is CASSDSERGDTGELFF. The CDR3 DNA sequence: TGTGCCAGCAGTGATTCCGAGCGGGGTGACACCGGGGAGCTGTTTTTT.

The V gene is TRBV7-2, the J gene TRBJ2-3, with 9 bases fitting TRBD1. J was trimmed by 14 bases and V by 1 base; bases with no gene match: 10. This CDR3 spans 14 amino acids. Germline loops: CDR1 SGHTA, CDR2 FQGNSA. CDR3 coding DNA: TGTGCCAGCAGCTTAGACGCCGCTGACAGGGGGTGGTATTTT. It translates to CASSLDAADRGWYF. Combining the CDR3 with reference TRBV7-2 and TRBJ2-3 gives the whole variable domain GAGVSQSPSNKVTEKGKDVELRCDPISGHTALYWYRQSLGQGLEFLIYFQGNSAPDKSGLPSDRFSAERTGGSVSTLTIQRTQQEDSAVYLCASSLDAADRGWYFGPGTRLTVL.

The CDR3 sequence is CASSDSLGVAGAYNEQFF. CDR3 in DNA: TGCGCCAGCAGCGATTCCTTAGGGGTAGCGGGGGCCTACAATGAGCAGTTCTTC. The chain has TRBV5-1 and TRBJ2-1, with TRBD2 matching over 9 bases. Germline CDR1 reads SGHRS; CDR2 reads YFSETQ. This CDR3 is built from 18 residues. Trimming removed 4 bases from V and 2 bases from J; junction bases left unmatched: 13.

This clone has ten or more counts. Other DNA sequences within the sample encode an identical CDR3. This rearrangement joins TRBV6-2 or TRBV6-3 to TRBJ2-7; 8 bases align to TRBD1. The CDR3 has 12 residues. CDR1 MNHEY and CDR2 SVGEGT come from the germline V gene. Trimming at V came to 5 bases and at J to 3 bases, leaving 0 bases not matched to a gene. The CDR3 is CASSGQGYEQYF. CDR3 coding DNA: TGTGCCAGCAGTGGACAGGGCTACGAGCAGTACTTC.

J is TRBJ1-2 and V is TRBV7-9; 9 bases match TRBD1. This CDR3 has 12 amino acids. V trimming: 8 bases; J trimming: 2 bases; junction bases outside the gene matches: 0. The V gene's germline CDR1 is SEHNR and CDR2 FQNEAQ (reference sequence). The CDR3 DNA sequence: TGTGCCAGCGGACAGGGGAACTATGGCTACACCTTC. Its translation: CASGQGNYGYTF.

This chain links TRBV19 with TRBJ1-1; no clear D. The germline gives CDR1 LNHDA, CDR2 SQIVND (reference sequence). V was clipped by 0 bases and J by 1 base, with 6 bases between them. The CDR3 is 14 residues long. CDR3 amino acids: CASSIDEGNTEAFF. The CDR3 coding sequence is TGTGCCAGTAGTATAGACGAGGGGAACACTGAAGCTTTCTTT.

The chain links TRBV20-1 to TRBJ2-3, with D possibly TRBD1 on 6 matching bases. Trimming took off 6 bases at V and 7 bases at J, with 11 bases between the two ends. Looked up from germline, CDR1 is DFQATT and CDR2 is SNEGSKA (reference sequence). This CDR3 is 11 amino acids long. For the CDR3, the DNA is TGCAGTGCAGAGGGGACACATACGCAGTATTTT. Residues: CSAEGTHTQYF.

The V call is TRBV5-1, the J call TRBJ1-5, with a tentative D call TRBD1 (5 bases). V shed 1 base and J shed 1 base, with 9 bases lying between them. The germline V gene has CDR1 SGHRS and CDR2 YFSETQ. The CDR3 extends over 15 amino acids. The CDR3 sequence: CASSLTGLSNQPQHF. For the CDR3, the DNA is TGCGCCAGCAGCTTGACAGGATTGAGCAATCAGCCCCAGCATTTT.

The sample holds one count of this clone. The chain couples TRBV6-5 to TRBJ2-7, with TRBD2 matching 8 bases. V lost 6 bases to trimming and J lost 6 bases; unmatched junction nucleotides: 7. Germline CDR1 reads MNHEY; CDR2 reads SVGAGI. This CDR3 is 13 amino acids long. The CDR3 DNA follows: TGTGCCAGCAGGGCGGGGGGCGCGTCCGAGCAGTACTTC. Its translation is CASRAGGASEQYF.

This clone was counted a few times. The chain combines TRBV5-1 with TRBJ1-1; the D is unclear. V was clipped by 1 base and J by 1 base, with 8 bases between them. The CDR3 has 14 residues. Germline-derived CDR1 and CDR2 are SGHRS and YFSETQ. Here the CDR3 DNA reads TGCGCCAGCAGCTTGTGGCTCACGAACACTGAAGCTTTCTTT. Translated, it gives CASSLWLTNTEAFF.

The chain uses TRBV18 and TRBJ1-1; D is unclear. This CDR3 has 16 residues. V was cut by 3 bases and J by 0 bases, with 14 bases left in between. Germline lookup yields CDR1 KGHSH and CDR2 LQKENI. This chain's CDR3 is CASSPLQTDMNTEAFF. The CDR3 nucleotides are TGTGCCAGCTCACCCCTACAGACGGATATGAACACTGAAGCTTTCTTT.

The rearrangement uses TRBV1 and TRBJ1-1. TRBV1 has pseudogene status. The CDR3 sequence is 14 residues long. CDR3 amino acids: CTSSQDGGGTEAFF. In nucleotides, the CDR3 is TGCACCAGCAGCCAAGACGGGGGAGGCACTGAAGCTTTCTTT.

There are a few counts of this clone. This chain connects TRBV5-6 to TRBJ2-2; no firm D call. Per germline, CDR1 SGHDT and CDR2 YYEEEE. This CDR3 comprises 14 residues. The germline V and J ends were trimmed by 0 bases and 4 bases, with 7 bases remaining between them. The CDR3 DNA is TGTGCCAGCAGCTTGGATACAGCCACCGGGGAGCTGTTTTTT. It encodes CASSLDTATGELFF.

The rearrangement uses TRBV5-1 and TRBJ2-6, with D possibly being TRBD2 (7 bases). Trimming removed 0 bases at V and 3 bases at J, with 16 bases between. Germline CDR1 and CDR2: SGHRS and YFSETQ. This CDR3 has 18 amino acids. The CDR3 protein is CASSLDERGALGANVLTF. As DNA, the CDR3 is TGCGCCAGCAGCTTGGACGAACGGGGGGCTCTTGGGGCCAACGTCCTGACTTTC.

V is TRBV10-3 and J is TRBJ1-3; 11 positions agree with TRBD1. V shed 4 bases and J 4 bases; nucleotides not matched to a gene: 6. CDR3 size: 16 residues. The germline V gene encodes CDR1 ENHRY and CDR2 SYGVKD. The CDR3 here is CAISGRTGGAGNTIYF. CDR3 coding DNA: TGTGCCATCAGTGGGAGGACAGGGGGCGCCGGAAACACCATATATTTT.